One sample yielded the 13 T cell receptor beta chains listed below, sequenced in a study of glioma-infiltrating T cells. Using RNA template, CDR3s of TCR alpha and beta were amplified with iRepertoire arm-PCR. TCRdb re-called the multiplex PCR reads with MiXCR, one entry per CDR3 protein. The sample includes about 140,000 distinct CDR3 sequences, roughly two fifths seen only once; the top ten take about 18%. What was sequenced was glioma tissue, nonneoplastic brain tissue, or PBMCs (not recorded which). The source of these receptors is a human donor with low-grade glioma or glioblastoma, undergoing nonglioma brain surgery, or in good health (not recorded which).

V gene TRBV20-1 combines with J gene TRBJ2-2, with D perhaps matching TRBD1 or TRBD2 (5 bases each). The length of the CDR3 is 15 residues. V was pared by 3 bases and J by 4 bases, with 15 bases between. From germline, CDR1 is DFQATT and CDR2 SNEGSKA (reference sequence). DNA of the CDR3: TGCAGTGCTAGCCCGGGACGGTGGAGCACCGGGGAGCTGTTTTTT. This encodes CSASPGRWSTGELFF.

This chain connects TRBV20-1 to TRBJ1-6; D uncertain. This CDR3 comprises 13 residues. CDR1 is DFQATT and CDR2 is SNEGSKA in the germline V gene (reference sequence). The CDR3 DNA reads as TGCAGCGCAGACCTTGGGCCTCCGTCACCCCTCCACTTT. Its translation is CSADLGPPSPLHF.

This chain uses TRBV10-3 with TRBJ1-5; D gene ambiguous. The V end was cut by 3 bases, the J end by 4 bases, with 13 bases between. The CDR3 length is 15 residues. The germline V gene encodes CDR1 ENHRY and CDR2 SYGVKD. CDR3 amino acids: CAISDRVAANQPQHF. Here the CDR3 DNA reads TGTGCCATCAGTGATAGAGTGGCAGCTAATCAGCCCCAGCATTTT.

This chain links TRBV6-5 with TRBJ2-1, with TRBD2 matching over 9 bases. Per germline, CDR1 MNHEY and CDR2 SVGAGI. V was clipped by 2 bases and J by 7 bases; unmatched bases: 6. The CDR3 has 15 amino acids. Here the CDR3 DNA reads TGTGCCAGCAGTTACGTGGCGGGAGGGGGGAATGAGCAGTTCTTC. Translated: CASSYVAGGGNEQFF.

This clonotype was counted only a few times. This chain connects TRBV6-1 to TRBJ2-5, with 9 bases identical to TRBD2. This CDR3 contains 13 residues. Per the germline V gene, CDR1 is MNHNS and CDR2 is SASEGT. The V gene end was trimmed by 8 bases and the J gene end by 4 bases; junction bases not matched to a gene: 5. The CDR3 sequence is CASLGTSRETQYF. The CDR3, as DNA: TGTGCCAGCCTCGGGACTAGCAGAGAGACCCAGTACTTC.

The gene calls are TRBV15 and TRBJ2-3; 7 positions agree with TRBD1. Per the germline V gene, CDR1 is LNHNV and CDR2 is YYDKDF (reference sequence). The CDR3 sequence is 16 residues long. Unmatched junction bases numbered 6, after V lost 0 bases and J lost 3 bases. CDR3 DNA sequence: TGTGCCACCAGCAGAGAAGGACAGGCAGCGACAGATACGCAGTATTTT. Its protein product is CATSREGQAATDTQYF.

The chain links TRBV7-9 to TRBJ2-3; 10 nucleotides line up with TRBD2. Germline lookup yields CDR1 SEHNR and CDR2 FQNEAQ (reference sequence). CDR3 length: 15 residues. V lost 2 bases, J lost 4 bases, and 3 bases stayed unmatched. CDR3 DNA sequence: TGTGCCAGCAGCTTAAGGCTAGCGGGAGCAGATACGCAGTATTTT. This encodes CASSLRLAGADTQYF.

As for this clonotype: No conserved phenylalanine or tryptophan is present at the end of the CDR3, so a read error is the likely explanation. The CDR3 here is CSGLAGGNNEQFL. CDR3 in DNA: TGCAGTGGACTAGCGGGAGGCAACAATGAGCAGTTCCTC. This chain uses TRBV20-1 with TRBJ2-1; 13 bases are shared with TRBD2. The germline V gene has CDR1 DFQATT and CDR2 SNEGSKA (reference sequence). The CDR3 covers 13 residues. V gave up 7 bases and J gave up 5 bases; unmatched junction bases: 2.

This clonotype was counted many times. The chain joins TRBV27 to TRBJ2-2; 12 nucleotides agree with TRBD1. CDR1 and CDR2 (germline): MNHEY, SMNVEV (reference sequence). With V trimmed by 5 bases and J by 1 base, 8 bases remained unmatched. The CDR3 is 18 amino acids. The CDR3 DNA follows: TGTGCCAGCAGTCCCACCGGGACAGGGGGCGTGAACACCGGGGAGCTGTTTTTT. This gives the protein CASSPTGTGGVNTGELFF.

V gene TRBV2 combines with J gene TRBJ2-2; weak D call: TRBD2 (6 bases). The CDR3 has 15 amino acids. Trimming took 7 bases from V and 2 from J, leaving 14 bases between them. The V gene's germline CDR1 is SNHLY and CDR2 FYNNEI. Here the CDR3 DNA reads TGTGCCAGCAAGGATTCGCGGGGCAACACCGGGGAGCTGTTTTTT. This sequence encodes CASKDSRGNTGELFF.

The gene calls are TRBV2 and TRBJ2-5; 12 bases match TRBD2. The CDR3 sequence is 15 residues long. From germline, CDR1 is SNHLY and CDR2 FYNNEI. J was trimmed by 5 bases and V by 5 bases; bases with no gene match: 6. This CDR3 reads CASSQTSGSGETQYF. As DNA, the CDR3 is TGTGCCAGCAGTCAGACTAGCGGGAGTGGGGAGACCCAGTACTTC.

The chain uses TRBV6-1 and TRBJ1-2, with D perhaps matching TRBD1 (6 bases). The germline CDR1 and CDR2 sequences are MNHNS and SASEGT. The CDR3 runs 13 residues. The V end lost 8 bases, the J end lost 0 bases, and 10 bases lay between the germline ends. The CDR3 sequence: CASGGRTNYGYTF. The CDR3 region has the DNA TGTGCCAGCGGGGGCAGGACTAACTATGGCTACACCTTC.

In this sample, this clonotype turned up a few times. The gene calls are TRBV20-1 and TRBJ2-3; D gene ambiguous. The V end was cut by 6 bases, the J end by 2 bases, with 3 bases between. Germline loops: CDR1 DFQATT, CDR2 SNEGSKA (reference sequence). The CDR3 is 10 amino acids. CDR3 DNA sequence: TGCAGTGCCGTCACAGATACGCAGTATTTT. Protein sequence: CSAVTDTQYF.